The source of this T cell receptor beta chain is a study of beta chain features in type 1 diabetes. The CDR3 sequence is 14 residues long. J gave up 9 bases and V 1 base, and 6 bases lay outside the gene matches. CDR1 MNHNS and CDR2 SASEGT come from the germline V gene. Study results and caveats: The naive, central memory and Treg TCRB repertoires of patients appeared to be more similar to one another than those of healthy donors. PCR, the amplification step, might favor shorter templates, equally in patients and controls. VDJ junctions from type 1 diabetes patients carried fewer insertions and larger deletions.

This clone has more than one count but fewer than ten. The antigen is undetermined. Of the isolated RNA, all was reverse transcribed, and so the sequenced material was expressed TCRB transcripts. Clones were sequenced by immunoSEQ multiplex PCR, and TCRdb holds only the in-frame ones, with some missing. The data show 350,000 to 450,000 clones, around 13% seen once. Donors contributed one heparinised blood draw apiece, averaging about 110 mL. Sequenced sample: naive CD4+ T cells from blood. This receptor was obtained from a man between 25 and 39 years old in good health. The V call is TRBV6-1, the J call TRBJ2-1, with 7 bases aligning to TRBD1. In DNA form, the CDR3 reads TGTGCCAGCAGTGAAGGGGCAGGGGGTGGTGAGCAGTTCTTC. This codes for CASSEGAGGGEQFF.